A single sample is the source of the 24 T cell receptor beta chains below, sequenced in a study of blood T cell repertoires in COVID-19. Profiled with immunoSEQ multiplex PCR; TCRdb holds only in-frame clones, not every one. Counted here are roughly 100,000 clones, 90% to 95% occurring once; the ten biggest clones make up around 15%. Sequences were obtained from peripheral blood. The receptors come from a man over 45 with acute or convalescent COVID-19.

Turning to this clone: This sample includes further DNA sequences coding for the same CDR3. This chain connects TRBV19 to TRBJ1-1; 8 nucleotides agree with TRBD1. Germline V gene data show CDR1 as LNHDA and CDR2 as SQIVND (reference sequence). V lost 5 bases and J lost 4; bases outside the gene matches: 6. The CDR3 contains 14 residues. Here the CDR3 reads CASSSTGGSTEAFF. The CDR3 DNA reads as TGTGCCAGTAGTTCCACAGGGGGAAGCACTGAAGCTTTCTTT.

This chain uses TRBV6-2 or TRBV6-3 with TRBJ1-5, with D hard to call. The CDR3 has 14 residues. The germline V and J ends were trimmed by 0 bases and 7 bases, with 10 bases remaining between them. Germline CDR1 and CDR2: MNHEY and SVGEGT. The CDR3 is CASSYSSRVQPQHF. CDR3 sequence (DNA): TGTGCCAGCAGTTACTCGTCCCGGGTGCAGCCCCAGCATTTT.

The chain recombines TRBV11-2 with TRBJ2-5; TRBD2 is a possible D gene (7 bases). Germline V gives CDR1 SGHAT, CDR2 FQNNGV. Trimming cost V 2 bases and J 0 bases, with 10 bases left between them. This CDR3 is built from 15 residues. CDR3 DNA: TGTGCCAGCAGCTTATGGGGGGGCAACCAAGAGACCCAGTACTTC. This encodes CASSLWGGNQETQYF.

J is TRBJ1-6 and V is TRBV5-1; D unresolved. Trimming took 0 bases from V and 0 from J, leaving 4 bases between them. Germline CDR1 is SGHRS and CDR2 is YFSETQ. The CDR3 has 15 residues. CDR3 loop: CASSLVDSYNSPLHF. The CDR3 coding sequence is TGCGCCAGCAGCTTGGTAGACTCCTATAATTCACCCCTCCACTTT.

The J gene is TRBJ1-2, the V gene TRBV7-2; 9 positions match TRBD1. Trimming took 5 bases from V and 1 from J; bases not matched to a gene: 11. This CDR3 has 17 amino acids. The V gene's germline CDR1 is SGHTA and CDR2 FQGNSA. CDR3 protein: CASSLPGTGLDNYGYTF. CDR3 in DNA: TGTGCCAGCAGCCTTCCCGGGACAGGGTTGGATAACTATGGCTACACCTTC.

The chain couples TRBV5-6 to TRBJ2-1; a weak D match, TRBD1 (6 bases). This CDR3 has 16 amino acids. Trimming pared 3 bases from V and 1 base from J, leaving 14 bases between. From germline, CDR1 is SGHDT and CDR2 YYEEEE. The CDR3 here is CASSSDRRRSYNEQFF. Written as DNA, the CDR3 is TGTGCCAGCAGCTCAGACAGGAGGCGATCCTACAATGAGCAGTTCTTC.

This clone came up once. The V gene is TRBV7-3, the J gene TRBJ2-2; unclear D gene. This CDR3 comprises 14 residues. Germline loops: CDR1 SGHTA, CDR2 FQGTGA. Trimming removed 8 bases at V and 8 bases at J, with 18 bases between. In DNA form, the CDR3 reads TGTGCCAGCGAGGAACTGGCTGGCGCTGGGGAGCTGTTTTTT. This translates into CASEELAGAGELFF.

The chain recombines TRBV5-5 with TRBJ1-3; D is unresolved. V was shortened by 6 bases and J by 9 bases, with 10 bases between the two germline ends. CDR1 and CDR2 from the germline V gene are SGHKS and YYEKEE (reference sequence). This CDR3 has 11 amino acids. CDR3 coding DNA: TGTGCCAGCACTTCCTCCGGCACCATATATTTT. Amino acids: CASTSSGTIYF.

This clone appeared a single time. The chain has TRBV10-3 and TRBJ2-7; 8 nucleotides match TRBD1. The ends lost 2 bases at V and 3 bases at J; junction bases unmatched: 9. This CDR3 spans 16 amino acids. Germline lookup yields CDR1 ENHRY and CDR2 SYGVKD. The CDR3 DNA sequence: TGTGCCATCAGTGAGGAGGTTTTGGACAGGGACTACGAGCAGTACTTC. This sequence encodes CAISEEVLDRDYEQYF.

This rearrangement joins TRBV28 to TRBJ2-2; perhaps TRBD1 as D (6 bases). In germline, CDR1 is MDHEN, CDR2 SYDVKM. Trimming took 4 bases from V and 7 from J, leaving 13 bases between them. The CDR3 is 14 residues long. The CDR3 loop reads CASSSNGQHGELFF. The CDR3 DNA sequence: TGTGCCAGCAGTTCCAACGGACAGCACGGGGAGCTGTTTTTT.

The chain employs TRBV28 and TRBJ2-2; D ambiguous. The CDR3 has 15 residues. Germline V gene sequence: CDR1 MDHEN, CDR2 SYDVKM. Trimming shortened V by 7 bases and J by 0 bases, and 12 bases separated the two germline ends. The CDR3 loop reads CASMALSANTGELFF. The CDR3 DNA reads TGTGCCAGCATGGCATTGTCAGCGAACACCGGGGAGCTGTTTTTT. Complete variable domain (other parts from reference TRBV28 and TRBJ2-2): DVKVTQSSRYLVKRTGEKVFLECVQDMDHENMFWYRQDPGLGLRLIYFSYDVKMKEKGDIPEGYSVSREKKERFSLILESASTNQTSMYLCASMALSANTGELFFGEGSRLTVL.

The V gene is TRBV9, the J gene TRBJ1-1, with D perhaps matching TRBD1 (5 bases). CDR3 length equals 14 residues. Germline V gene lookup returns CDR1 SGDLS and CDR2 YYNGEE. V lost 4 bases and J lost 4, with 14 bases in between. This chain's CDR3 is CASSPEWGVTEAFF. The CDR3 DNA sequence: TGTGCCAGCAGCCCTGAGTGGGGGGTCACTGAAGCTTTCTTT.

The rearrangement links TRBV10-2 to TRBJ1-1, with D perhaps TRBD1 (5 bases). This CDR3 has 13 amino acids. V was shortened by 4 bases and J by 1 base, with 7 bases between the two germline ends. CDR1 is WSHSY and CDR2 is SAAADI in the germline V gene. The CDR3 region has the DNA TGCGCCAGCAGTGGACAGACGAACACTGAAGCTTTCTTT. It encodes CASSGQTNTEAFF.

Here the CDR3 DNA reads TGTGCCAGCAGCTTAGCCGGGGGGTCTTACGAGCAGTACTTC. This codes for CASSLAGGSYEQYF. The V and J genes are TRBV7-8 and TRBJ2-7, with 7 bases fitting TRBD2. This CDR3 region has 14 residues. J was trimmed by 4 bases and V by 0 bases; bases with no gene match: 3. Germline CDR1 is SGHVS and CDR2 is FQNEAQ.

V and J are TRBV11-2 and TRBJ1-4, with D unresolved. V lost 0 bases and J lost 5, with 16 bases in between. The CDR3 spans 17 residues. Germline CDR1 is SGHAT and CDR2 is FQNNGV. CDR3 in amino acids: CASSLDLEARRNEKLFF. The CDR3 bases are TGTGCCAGCAGCTTAGATCTCGAAGCGAGACGGAATGAAAAACTGTTTTTT.

There are many counts of this clone. V usage is TRBV19 and J usage is TRBJ1-5; the D is unclear. This CDR3 has 12 amino acids. Germline lookup yields CDR1 LNHDA and CDR2 SQIVND (reference sequence). Between the trimmed V and J ends, which lost 1 base and 11 bases, there was a span of 9 bases. CDR3 in amino acids: CASSIGGHSQHF. The DNA of the CDR3 is TGTGCCAGTAGTATAGGTGGCCATTCCCAGCATTTT.

The chain carries TRBV6-5 and TRBJ1-1, with a tentative D call TRBD1 (6 bases). V lost 5 bases, J lost 1 base, and 14 bases lay in between. Germline CDR1 reads MNHEY; CDR2 reads SVGAGI. The CDR3 covers 15 residues. CDR3 sequence (DNA): TGTGCCAGCAGTCGGCCTGCGGGGGCGAACACTGAAGCTTTCTTT. Translation gives CASSRPAGANTEAFF.

CDR3 in amino acids: CASSLGTDSYGYTF. The CDR3 DNA is TGTGCCAGCAGCCTCGGGACGGACAGCTATGGCTACACCTTC. The rearrangement links TRBV6-5 to TRBJ1-2, with D maybe TRBD1 (6 bases). CDR1 and CDR2 (germline): MNHEY, SVGAGI. This CDR3 is 14 amino acids long. Trimming took 6 bases from V and 4 from J, leaving 15 bases between them.

This sequence joins TRBV6-5 and TRBJ2-7; unclear D gene. This CDR3 has 15 residues. Germline V gene sequence: CDR1 MNHEY, CDR2 SVGAGI. Trimming left V 6 bases short and J 3 bases short, with 18 bases between. The CDR3 DNA reads as TGTGCCAGCAGAACCTCCTGGCTCCCCATCTACGAGCAGTACTTC. It translates to CASRTSWLPIYEQYF.

The V gene is TRBV18, the J gene TRBJ1-1; D gene ambiguous. This CDR3 spans 15 amino acids. The V gene's germline CDR1 is KGHSH and CDR2 LQKENI. Between the trimmed V and J ends, which lost 3 bases and 4 bases, there was a span of 15 bases. The CDR3 here is CASSPEGPPVTEAFF. DNA for the CDR3: TGTGCCAGCTCACCCGAGGGTCCCCCTGTCACTGAAGCTTTCTTT.

V gene TRBV10-1 combines with J gene TRBJ2-2; TRBD1 is a possible D gene (6 bases). The length of the CDR3 is 15 residues. Germline CDR1 WNHNN, CDR2 SYGVQD (reference sequence). V lost 2 bases and J 0 bases, leaving 7 bases between the germline ends. CDR3 region: CASSETGTNTGELFF. The CDR3 DNA is TGCGCCAGCAGTGAGACAGGGACGAACACCGGGGAGCTGTTTTTT.

This clone has only one observation. The V call is TRBV20-1, the J call TRBJ1-5; D is uncertain. The CDR3 spans 11 residues. Trimming pared 5 bases from V and 4 bases from J, leaving 6 bases between. The germline V gene encodes CDR1 DFQATT and CDR2 SNEGSKA (reference sequence). The CDR3 protein is CSARRNQPQHF. The CDR3 DNA reads as TGCAGTGCTCGGAGAAATCAGCCCCAGCATTTT.

The chain employs TRBV5-1 and TRBJ2-3; a possible D gene is TRBD1 (5 bases). Trimming took 3 bases from V and 0 from J, leaving 8 bases between them. Germline CDR1 reads SGHRS; CDR2 reads YFSETQ. There are 14 residues in the CDR3. CDR3 sequence (DNA): TGCGCCAGCAGCTGGCAGGGAAGCACAGATACGCAGTATTTT. Residues: CASSWQGSTDTQYF.

The gene calls are TRBV5-5 and TRBJ1-5; D uncertain. Trimming stripped 0 bases from V and 6 bases from J, with 7 bases between. The CDR3 extends over 13 amino acids. The germline V gene encodes CDR1 SGHKS and CDR2 YYEKEE (reference sequence). The CDR3 DNA follows: TGTGCCAGCAGCTTGGCACCGGGTCAGCCCCAGCATTTT. Its protein product is CASSLAPGQPQHF.